A single sample is the source of the 21 T cell receptor beta chains below, sequenced in a study of CD8 T cells in ankylosing spondylitis. No antigens are known for them. Broader study findings: Fewer than ten highly homologous variants made up a TCR beta motif that seemed to typify ankylosing spondylitis blood.

TCRdb analysed the 5' RACE reads with MiXCR anew, one entry per CDR3 protein. The data hold 450,000 to 550,000 distinct CDR3 sequences, with over 4% observed a single time. Sequencing was done on a sample of blood, either unsorted or a sorted T cell fraction (not recorded which). The source is a male donor with ankylosing spondylitis.

Comments on this clonotype: One junction end disagrees with the germline gene, perhaps due to a read error. The V and J genes are TRBV7-2 and TRBJ2-7; TRBD1 is a possible D gene (6 bases). The germline CDR1 and CDR2 sequences are SGHTA and FQGNSA. The CDR3 sequence is 15 residues long. DNA for the CDR3: TGTGCCAGCATCTTGATAGGACAGTACCTCTACGAGCAGAACTTC. Amino acid sequence: CASILIGQYLYEQNF.

This clonotype was detected many times. The CDR3 DNA reads TGTGCCAGCAGGCCTTACAGGGGTGACACAGATACGCAGTATTTT. Protein product: CASRPYRGDTDTQYF. The chain has TRBV6-2 or TRBV6-3 and TRBJ2-3; 7 nucleotides align to TRBD1. This CDR3 comprises 15 residues. V lost 6 bases to trimming and J lost 2 bases; unmatched junction nucleotides: 8. CDR1 is MNHEY and CDR2 is SVGEGT in the germline V gene.

This clonotype was detected ten times or more. The rearrangement joins TRBV6-2 or TRBV6-3 to TRBJ2-1; perhaps TRBD1 as D (6 bases). V was trimmed by 8 bases and J by 5 bases, leaving 13 bases between them. CDR3 length equals 13 residues. CDR1 MNHEY and CDR2 SVGEGT come from the germline V gene. For the CDR3, the DNA is TGTGCCAGCCGACCTTGGACAGACAATGAGCAGTTCTTC. It is translated as CASRPWTDNEQFF.

This clonotype has at least ten counts. The genes are TRBV7-9 and TRBJ1-5, with unresolved D. The CDR3 runs 13 residues. Germline V CDR1 and CDR2: SEHNR, FQNEAQ (reference sequence). Between the trimmed V and J ends, which lost 1 base and 9 bases, there was a span of 10 bases. The CDR3 coding sequence is TGTGCCAGCAGCTTAGAAGGGCGGTCGCCCCAGCATTTT. Its translation is CASSLEGRSPQHF.

This clonotype was counted ten times or more. V and J are TRBV19 and TRBJ2-1; D is possibly TRBD1 (6 bases). Germline V gene sequence: CDR1 LNHDA, CDR2 SQIVND (reference sequence). The V end lost 3 bases, the J end lost 0 bases, and 12 bases lay between the germline ends. CDR3 length: 16 residues. Here the CDR3 reads CASSISGQSSYNEQFF. The CDR3 DNA reads TGTGCCAGTAGTATCTCCGGACAGAGCTCCTACAATGAGCAGTTCTTC. The full variable domain, completed using reference TRBV19 and TRBJ2-1, is DGGITQSPKYLFRKEGQNVTLSCEQNLNHDAMYWYRQDPGQGLRLIYYSQIVNDFQKGDIAEGYSVSREKKESFPLTVTSAQKNPTAFYLCASSISGQSSYNEQFFGPGTRLTVL.

Many counts were recorded for this clonotype. The rearrangement links TRBV7-3 to TRBJ2-1, with 9 bases identical to TRBD1. The CDR3 extends over 14 amino acids. V was pared by 5 bases and J by 7 bases, with 6 bases of the junction left unmatched. Germline V gene sequence: CDR1 SGHTA, CDR2 FQGTGA. This chain's CDR3 is CASSPRDRENEQFF. The CDR3 region has the DNA TGTGCCAGCAGCCCCCGGGACAGGGAAAATGAGCAGTTCTTC.

This clonotype was recorded at least ten times. The chain recombines TRBV10-3 with TRBJ1-1; D not certain. The CDR3 has 11 amino acids. CDR1 is ENHRY and CDR2 is SYGVKD in the germline V gene. V dropped 8 bases and J dropped 1 base, with 5 bases sitting between them. In nucleotides, the CDR3 is TGTGCCATCGGGCGGAACACTGAAGCTTTCTTT. Amino acid sequence: CAIGRNTEAFF.

This clonotype was found many times. The germline gene is not matched at one end of the junction; a read error may be the cause. The chain links TRBV7-7 to TRBJ2-1; maybe TRBD2 (6 bases). Germline CDR1 is SSHAT and CDR2 is FNYEAQ (reference sequence). CDR3 size: 15 residues. CDR3 coding DNA: TGTGCTAGCAGCTTGGCCCCGGCGGGATACAATGAGCAGTTCTTC. It yields the protein CASSLAPAGYNEQFF.

This clonotype was seen more than once but under ten times. The chain employs TRBV20-1 and TRBJ2-1; D unresolved. This CDR3 is built from 15 residues. The V end lost 3 bases, the J end lost 2 bases, and 14 bases lay between the germline ends. Per the germline V gene, CDR1 is DFQATT and CDR2 is SNEGSKA (reference sequence). The chain's CDR3 is CSARVPGLAYNEQFF. CDR3 nucleotides: TGCAGTGCTAGGGTCCCTGGGCTAGCCTACAATGAGCAGTTCTTC.

There are many counts of this clonotype. The chain employs TRBV28 and TRBJ2-7; D uncertain. V lost 3 bases to trimming and J lost 4 bases, with 13 bases between them. CDR1 is MDHEN, CDR2 SYDVKM, per germline. There are 14 residues in the CDR3. The CDR3, as DNA: TGTGCCAGCAGTTTGGTCGGAGATACATACGAGCAGTACTTC. It yields the protein CASSLVGDTYEQYF.

This clonotype was recorded a few times. The chain carries TRBV6-5 and TRBJ2-3; perhaps D is TRBD1 or TRBD2 (5 bases each). V was shortened by 2 bases and J by 2 bases, with 20 bases between the two germline ends. The germline V gene has CDR1 MNHEY and CDR2 SVGAGI. The CDR3 runs to 18 residues. The CDR3 loop is CASSYPRGRGGPTDTQYF. In DNA form, the CDR3 reads TGTGCCAGCAGTTACCCGAGGGGTAGGGGCGGCCCCACAGATACGCAGTATTTT.

This chain links TRBV4-3 with TRBJ1-1; TRBD1 might be the D (5 bases). The ends were cut back, 5 bases at V and 5 bases at J, with 15 bases in the middle. The CDR3 has 14 amino acids. Looked up from germline, CDR1 is LGHNA and CDR2 is YSLEER. CDR3 coding DNA: TGCGCCAGCAGCGAGGGGACCGGGCGGACTGAAGCTTTCTTT. This encodes CASSEGTGRTEAFF.

This clonotype was recorded a few times. The gene calls are TRBV7-3 and TRBJ2-2; D remains unclear. The V end was cut by 1 base, the J end by 0 bases, with 6 bases between. The CDR3 spans 15 residues. Germline V gene data show CDR1 as SGHTA and CDR2 as FQGTGA. The CDR3 DNA sequence: TGTGCCAGCAGCTTAAATTACGCGAACACCGGGGAGCTGTTTTTT. Protein: CASSLNYANTGELFF. The full variable domain, in which reference TRBV7-3 and TRBJ2-2 provide the parts outside the CDR3, is GAGVSQTPSNKVTEKGKYVELRCDPISGHTALYWYRQSLGQGPEFLIYFQGTGAADDSGLPNDRFFAVRPEGSVSTLKIQRTERGDSAVYLCASSLNYANTGELFFGEGSRLTVL.

This clonotype showed up many times. This chain joins TRBV11-1 and TRBJ2-3; 10 nucleotides align to TRBD2. V lost 3 bases to trimming and J lost 0 bases; unmatched junction nucleotides: 9. The CDR3 is 18 amino acids. From germline, CDR1 is SGHAT and CDR2 FQDESV (reference sequence). The CDR3 loop is CASSFSGSGGISTDTQYF. The DNA for the CDR3 is TGTGCCAGCAGCTTCAGCGGTAGCGGGGGGATCAGCACAGATACGCAGTATTTT.

This clonotype was counted ten times or more. The chain links TRBV20-1 to TRBJ2-6; no reliable D call. Germline V CDR1 and CDR2: DFQATT, SNEGSKA (reference sequence). CDR3 length: 13 amino acids. Trimming removed 3 bases from V and 2 bases from J, with 5 bases in between. The CDR3 sequence is CSARGPGANVLTF. For the CDR3, the DNA is TGCAGTGCTAGGGGCCCTGGGGCCAACGTCCTGACTTTC.

This clonotype appeared a few times. The CDR3 protein is CSVGSSTGRETQYF. Written as DNA, the CDR3 is TGCAGCGTCGGGTCGTCTACAGGGCGGGAGACCCAGTACTTC. The chain recombines TRBV29-1 with TRBJ2-5; D may be TRBD1 (6 bases). CDR1 and CDR2 (germline): SQVTM, ANQGSEA. The CDR3 sequence is 14 residues long. Trimming took 6 bases from V and 5 from J, leaving 19 bases between them. Looking up the rest from reference TRBV29-1 and TRBJ2-5 gives the full variable domain: SAVISQKPSRDICQRGTSLTIQCQVDSQVTMMFWYRQQPGQSLTLIATANQGSEATYESGFVIDKFPISRPNLTFSTLTVSNMSPEDSSIYLCSVGSSTGRETQYFGPGTRLLVL.

This clonotype was counted a few times. The rearrangement links TRBV28 to TRBJ1-6; D might be TRBD1 (5 bases). The V gene lost 6 bases and the J gene lost 9 bases, with 6 bases spanning the gap. Germline CDR1 MDHEN, CDR2 SYDVKM. The CDR3 length is 11 residues. DNA of the CDR3: TGTGCCAGCAGGGGGGGTTCACCCCTCCACTTT. This gives the protein CASRGGSPLHF.

This chain joins TRBV5-1 and TRBJ2-1; D is uncertain. CDR3 length: 16 amino acids. V was clipped by 2 bases and J by 0 bases, with 12 bases between them. Germline loops: CDR1 SGHRS, CDR2 YFSETQ. In DNA, the CDR3 is TGCGCCAGCAGCTTACTTCACACAAGCTCCTACAATGAGCAGTTCTTC. This gives the protein CASSLLHTSSYNEQFF.

This clonotype was seen a handful of times. The rearrangement joins TRBV4-3 to TRBJ2-5, with D possibly being TRBD1 (5 bases). V was trimmed by 1 base and J by 1 base, leaving 13 bases between them. Germline values: CDR1 LGHNA, CDR2 YSLEER. The CDR3 covers 16 residues. The CDR3 sequence: CASSQGARVGQETQYF. The CDR3 region has the DNA TGCGCCAGCAGCCAAGGGGCCAGGGTCGGCCAAGAGACCCAGTACTTC.

This clonotype was seen many times. The chain recombines TRBV4-3 with TRBJ1-1, with unresolved D. V lost 0 bases and J lost 4, with 6 bases in between. From germline, CDR1 is LGHNA and CDR2 YSLEER. The length of the CDR3 is 13 residues. CDR3 amino acids: CASSQDSVTEAFF. The CDR3 DNA reads TGCGCCAGCAGCCAAGATTCCGTCACTGAAGCTTTCTTT.

At least ten counts were recorded for this clonotype. J is TRBJ2-7 and V is TRBV12-3 or TRBV12-4, with TRBD2 identical over 16 bases. V lost 6 bases to trimming and J lost 0 bases; unmatched junction nucleotides: 5. There are 17 residues in the CDR3. CDR3: CASRGLAGGPSSYEQYF. CDR3 in DNA: TGTGCCAGCAGGGGACTAGCGGGAGGGCCCAGCTCCTACGAGCAGTACTTC.